This T cell receptor (beta chain) was found in a study of STAT5B mutations in CD4+ large granular lymphocyte leukemia. The CDR3 runs 14 residues. From germline, CDR1 is SGHRS and CDR2 YFSETQ. The germline V and J ends were trimmed by 3 bases and 2 bases, with 11 bases remaining between them. Only in-frame clones appear in the TCRdb table, and some are missing; sequencing was by immunoSEQ multiplex PCR. The table has approximately 30,000 clones, roughly 91% seen once. Sequencing used CD4+ T cells from blood buffy coats. The TCR sequence derives from a human donor in good health. The chain recombines TRBV5-1 with TRBJ1-1; possible D gene TRBD1, 6 bases. The CDR3 region is CASSSGTSNTEAFF. The CDR3 DNA is TGCGCCAGCAGCTCCGGGACATCTAACACTGAAGCTTTCTTT.